These 29 T cell receptor beta chains share one sample of origin, sequenced in a study of cytomegalovirus exposure and HLA in healthy donors. With 60 Vbeta and 13 Jbeta primers, the PCR was carried out. Repertoires were generated with immunoSEQ multiplex PCR, while TCRdb's copy carries only in-frame clones and drops some. Of around 140,000 clones in the sample, roughly four fifths were seen once. The sample taken for sequencing was PBMCs. The receptors originated from a male donor in good health and CMV-seronegative.

The CDR3 DNA reads as TGTGCCTGGACCCGAGCGGGAATGTATTACGAGCAGTACTTC. Translation gives CAWTRAGMYYEQYF. This chain uses TRBV30 with TRBJ2-7, with TRBD2 matching over 7 bases. With V trimmed by 4 bases and J by 4 bases, 10 bases remained unmatched. CDR3 size: 14 residues. Germline CDR1 reads GTSNPN; CDR2 reads SVGIG (reference sequence).

The gene calls are TRBV5-5 and TRBJ2-7; 7 bases match TRBD2. The CDR3 loop spans 15 amino acids. Germline lookup yields CDR1 SGHKS and CDR2 YYEKEE (reference sequence). V gave up 0 bases and J gave up 4 bases; unmatched junction bases: 7. CDR3 nucleotides: TGTGCCAGCAGCTTGGCCTCTCGGGGGGTGTACGAGCAGTACTTC. Translating gives CASSLASRGVYEQYF.

The chain uses TRBV7-3 and TRBJ2-5; 12 bases line up with TRBD2. The CDR3 runs 13 residues. The J segment lost 3 bases and the V segment lost 8 bases, leaving 1 base of the junction unmatched. Germline loops: CDR1 SGHTA, CDR2 FQGTGA. The CDR3 sequence is CASRLAGEETQYF. In DNA, the CDR3 is TGTGCCAGCCGACTAGCGGGAGAAGAGACCCAGTACTTC.

This chain uses TRBV10-1 with TRBJ2-1; 14 bases fit TRBD2. V shed 4 bases and J 1 base; nucleotides not matched to a gene: 9. Germline CDR1 WNHNN, CDR2 SYGVQD (reference sequence). The CDR3 totals 19 residues. In DNA form, the CDR3 reads TGCGCCAGCAGTGTTTCGGGACTAGCGGGAGATAGGTCCTACAATGAGCAGTTCTTC. This sequence encodes CASSVSGLAGDRSYNEQFF.

V usage is TRBV30 and J usage is TRBJ2-3, with a tentative D call TRBD1 (6 bases). Germline V gene data show CDR1 as GTSNPN and CDR2 as SVGIG (reference sequence). This CDR3 is 14 amino acids long. Trimming shortened V by 6 bases and J by 2 bases, and 15 bases separated the two germline ends. The CDR3 sequence is CACKGDLSTDTQYF. Here the CDR3 DNA reads TGTGCCTGCAAGGGGGATCTATCCACAGATACGCAGTATTTT.

This clone was seen a single time. V gene TRBV11-3 combines with J gene TRBJ2-7; 7 bases map to TRBD2. The CDR3 consists of 16 residues. V was clipped by 1 base and J by 0 bases; unmatched bases: 6. From germline, CDR1 is SGHNT and CDR2 YENEEA. The DNA of the CDR3 is TGTGCCAGCAGCTTAGGTTACGGCGGGAGCTCCTACGAGCAGTACTTC. Translation gives CASSLGYGGSSYEQYF.

CDR3 DNA: TGTGCCAGCAGTTTGTGGACATCTCTCGGGACTGAAGCTTTCTTT. It codes for CASSLWTSLGTEAFF. The chain uses TRBV6-5 and TRBJ1-1; D might be TRBD1 (5 bases). Germline V gives CDR1 MNHEY, CDR2 SVGAGI. The CDR3 extends over 15 amino acids. Between the trimmed V and J ends, which lost 4 bases and 5 bases, there was a span of 17 bases.

J is TRBJ2-5 and V is TRBV30; 12 bases match TRBD2. V shed 5 bases, J shed 4 bases, and the junction held 14 bases outside the gene matches. Germline V gives CDR1 GTSNPN, CDR2 SVGIG (reference sequence). The CDR3 is 17 amino acids. CDR3 DNA sequence: TGTGCCTGGGCCGGGGGGCTAACTAGCGGGAGGTCAGAGACCCAGTACTTC. Residues: CAWAGGLTSGRSETQYF.

CDR3 bases: TGTGCCAGCCGAACCGATACTAGCACCGGGGAGCTGTTTTTT. Amino acid sequence: CASRTDTSTGELFF. The genes are TRBV6-4 and TRBJ2-2; a possible D gene is TRBD2 (5 bases). The CDR3 is made up of 14 amino acids. Germline assignment: CDR1 MRHNA and CDR2 SNTAGT. Trimming took off 8 bases at V and 4 bases at J, with 14 bases between the two ends.

The V gene is TRBV2, the J gene TRBJ2-5; 8 bases map to TRBD2. Judging by the DNA end, TRBJ2-7 fits better; the J call may be wrong. Germline V gene lookup returns CDR1 SNHLY and CDR2 FYNNEI. The CDR3 has 14 amino acids. CDR3 sequence: CASSPGTRAYEQYF. The DNA for the CDR3 is TGTGCCAGCAGCCCGGGGACTAGGGCCTACGAGCAGTACTTC.

The chain combines TRBV7-9 with TRBJ2-7, with unresolved D. This CDR3 region has 16 residues. CDR1 is SEHNR and CDR2 is FQNEAQ in the germline V gene (reference sequence). The V end lost 0 bases, the J end lost 0 bases, and 12 bases lay between the germline ends. The CDR3 nucleotides are TGTGCCAGCAGCTTAGCGGCGGCCCGGAGCTCCTACGAGCAGTACTTC. Protein product: CASSLAAARSSYEQYF. Full variable domain (outside the CDR3, taken from reference TRBV7-9 and TRBJ2-7): DTGVSQNPRHKITKRGQNVTFRCDPISEHNRLYWYRQTLGQGPEFLTYFQNEAQLEKSRLLSDRFSAERPKGSFSTLEIQRTEQGDSAMYLCASSLAAARSSYEQYFGPGTRLTVT.

This sequence joins TRBV27 and TRBJ1-5; 12 nucleotides align to TRBD1. Germline CDR1 is MNHEY and CDR2 is SMNVEV (reference sequence). CDR3 length: 15 amino acids. Losses at the gene ends were 6 bases for V and 6 bases for J; bases not matched to a gene: 6. DNA of the CDR3: TGTGCCAGCAGATCGGGACAGGGGGCCAGTCAGCCCCAGCATTTT. Protein sequence: CASRSGQGASQPQHF.

This chain connects TRBV27 to TRBJ2-2; 9 bases map to TRBD1. V shed 11 bases and J 4 bases; nucleotides not matched to a gene: 20. The length of the CDR3 is 18 residues. Germline V gene lookup returns CDR1 MNHEY and CDR2 SMNVEV (reference sequence). CDR3 sequence reads: CAPWRDRDLRFTTGELFF. For the CDR3, the DNA is TGTGCCCCGTGGCGGGACAGGGATCTCCGTTTTACCACCGGGGAGCTGTTTTTT.

The genes are TRBV15 and TRBJ2-5; maybe TRBD2 (6 bases). This CDR3 has 17 residues. Deletions cut 1 base from V and 5 bases from J, with 20 bases between. The V gene's germline CDR1 is LNHNV and CDR2 YYDKDF (reference sequence). CDR3: CATSRGGTGNRRETQYF. CDR3 sequence (DNA): TGTGCCACCAGCAGAGGGGGGACTGGAAACCGTCGGGAGACCCAGTACTTC.

V gene TRBV28 combines with J gene TRBJ2-7; weak D call: TRBD1 (6 bases). Trimming stripped 5 bases from V and 5 bases from J, with 19 bases between. Germline V gives CDR1 MDHEN, CDR2 SYDVKM. The CDR3 is 15 residues long. The CDR3 protein is CASSLMAETGHEQYF. CDR3 nucleotide sequence: TGTGCCAGCAGTCTCATGGCAGAGACAGGCCACGAGCAGTACTTC.

The chain combines TRBV5-1 with TRBJ2-7; maybe TRBD2 (6 bases). Germline V gene data show CDR1 as SGHRS and CDR2 as YFSETQ. The CDR3 has 16 amino acids. V lost 4 bases, J lost 2 bases, and 19 bases lay in between. CDR3 DNA sequence: TGCGCCAGCAGCCCAAATCCAAGGGACTTAACCTACGAGCAGTACTTC. Amino acids: CASSPNPRDLTYEQYF.

This chain uses TRBV4-1 with TRBJ2-1; a possible D gene is TRBD2 (6 bases). The V end was cut by 3 bases, the J end by 7 bases, with 10 bases between. The CDR3 totals 13 residues. Germline V gives CDR1 MGHRA, CDR2 YSYEKL. The CDR3 loop is CASSHAGINEQFF. In DNA, the CDR3 is TGCGCCAGCAGCCACGCGGGGATTAATGAGCAGTTCTTC.

The rearrangement links TRBV5-1 to TRBJ2-7; TRBD1 is a possible D gene (6 bases). Between the trimmed V and J ends, which lost 5 bases and 1 base, there was a span of 10 bases. The CDR3 length is 13 residues. The germline gives CDR1 SGHRS, CDR2 YFSETQ. The CDR3 DNA sequence: TGCGCCAGCAGATGGGACATTTCCTACGAGCAGTACTTC. It specifies CASRWDISYEQYF. The complete variable domain, with remaining parts taken from reference TRBV5-1 and TRBJ2-7, reads KAGVTQTPRYLIKTRGQQVTLSCSPISGHRSVSWYQQTPGQGLQFLFEYFSETQRNKGNFPGRFSGRQFSNSRSEMNVSTLELGDSALYLCASRWDISYEQYFGPGTRLTVT.

This chain connects TRBV7-8 to TRBJ2-1; D gene ambiguous. The CDR3 has 14 residues. Trimming took off 3 bases at V and 4 bases at J, with 10 bases between the two ends. CDR1 is SGHVS and CDR2 is FQNEAQ in the germline V gene. CDR3 in DNA: TGTGCCAGCAGCTTGGGTAGCCCTTACAATGAGCAGTTCTTC. Encoded protein: CASSLGSPYNEQFF.

This chain links TRBV25-1 with TRBJ2-3, with TRBD2 as a possible D gene (5 bases). Per the germline V gene, CDR1 is MGHDK and CDR2 is SYGVNS. The CDR3 is made up of 14 amino acids. V was shortened by 3 bases and J by 4 bases, with 11 bases between the two germline ends. Written as DNA, the CDR3 is TGTGCCAGCAGTGAGACACGGCGGGCAGATACGCAGTATTTT. It codes for CASSETRRADTQYF.

This clone was observed a few times. V usage is TRBV6-5 and J usage is TRBJ2-5, with 8 bases identical to TRBD1. CDR1 is MNHEY, CDR2 SVGAGI, per germline. The CDR3 totals 15 residues. J gave up 4 bases and V 2 bases, and 6 bases lay outside the gene matches. CDR3 bases: TGTGCCAGCAGTTACCAGCCGGACAGGGTAGAGACCCAGTACTTC. Translating it yields CASSYQPDRVETQYF.

The chain recombines TRBV7-2 with TRBJ2-7, with TRBD2 matching over 8 bases. V shed 7 bases and J 5 bases; nucleotides not matched to a gene: 10. There are 14 residues in the CDR3. Germline V gene lookup returns CDR1 SGHTA and CDR2 FQGNSA. As DNA, the CDR3 is TGTGCCAGCACAACCAGCGCCGGGAGGGACGAGCAGTACTTC. Residues: CASTTSAGRDEQYF.

This clone appeared a single time. Mismatch with germline at one junction end may stem from a read error. CDR3 residues: CSSSFGDGEQFF. The CDR3 DNA reads as TGTTCCAGCAGCTTCGGAGACGGTGAGCAGTTCTTC. The V gene is TRBV7-9, the J gene TRBJ2-1; D not certain. The length of the CDR3 is 12 residues. Looked up from germline, CDR1 is SEHNR and CDR2 is FQNEAQ (reference sequence).

The V gene is TRBV19, the J gene TRBJ1-5; the D gene is possibly TRBD1 (5 bases). This CDR3 region has 15 residues. The germline CDR1 and CDR2 sequences are LNHDA and SQIVND (reference sequence). The ends were cut back, 4 bases at V and 7 bases at J, with 17 bases in the middle. CDR3 sequence reads: CASSTRPSQGQPQHF. The CDR3 DNA follows: TGTGCCAGTAGTACTCGGCCCTCGCAGGGCCAGCCCCAGCATTTT.

The CDR3 DNA sequence: TGTGCCAGCGGGCTGGACTCCTACAATGAGCAGTTCTTC. Translated: CASGLDSYNEQFF. The rearrangement joins TRBV2 to TRBJ2-1; unclear D gene. Germline V gives CDR1 SNHLY, CDR2 FYNNEI. Trimming removed 8 bases from V and 0 bases from J, with 8 bases in between. The CDR3 loop spans 13 amino acids.

The chain is built from TRBV6-1 and TRBJ1-5; 9 bases map to TRBD1. V was pared by 7 bases and J by 3 bases, with 7 bases of the junction left unmatched. Per germline, CDR1 MNHNS and CDR2 SASEGT. This CDR3 comprises 15 residues. The CDR3 nucleotides read TGTGCCAGCAACCCGGGACAGGGCATCAATCAGCCCCAGCATTTT. Translating gives CASNPGQGINQPQHF.

J is TRBJ2-7 and V is TRBV4-1, with a possible D match to TRBD1 (6 bases). The CDR3 totals 14 residues. V was pared by 1 base and J by 3 bases, with 10 bases between. CDR1 and CDR2 from the germline V gene are MGHRA and YSYEKL. The CDR3 here is CASSQGGTIYEQYF. CDR3 sequence (DNA): TGCGCCAGCAGCCAAGGGGGGACAATCTACGAGCAGTACTTC.

This rearrangement joins TRBV7-2 to TRBJ2-5; 7 bases are a match to TRBD1. The germline V gene has CDR1 SGHTA and CDR2 FQGNSA. The CDR3 extends over 14 amino acids. After removal of 1 base from V and 2 bases from J, the junction contained 1 base not matched to a gene. DNA for the CDR3: TGTGCCAGCAGCTTAGGGACAGGACAAGAGACCCAGTACTTC. Translated, it gives CASSLGTGQETQYF.

V and J are TRBV7-8 and TRBJ2-3; the match to TRBD2 covers 7 bases. Germline V gene sequence: CDR1 SGHVS, CDR2 FQNEAQ. This CDR3 is built from 16 residues. V dropped 4 bases and J dropped 7; count of bases not matched to a gene: 14. The CDR3 DNA is TGTGCCAGCAGCTCTTTCGGGACTACTGTTGTGAATACGCAGTATTTT. Its protein is CASSSFGTTVVNTQYF.